This T cell receptor (beta chain) was recorded in a study of blood T cell repertoires in COVID-19. Remarks on this clone: This same CDR3 is encoded by further DNA sequences in the sample.

TCRdb keeps only in-frame clones here, not all; method: immunoSEQ multiplex PCR. The sample records 120,000 or so clones, roughly four fifths being singletons. The clonotype originates from a woman aged 70-85 years with acute or convalescent COVID-19. The sample taken for sequencing was peripheral blood.

CDR3 protein: CASSWGRRNTEAFF. CDR3 coding DNA: TGCGCCAGCAGCTGGGGGCGGAGGAACACTGAAGCTTTCTTT. The V and J genes are TRBV5-1 and TRBJ1-1, with D possibly matching TRBD1 (6 bases). This CDR3 has 14 residues. V lost 3 bases and J lost 1, with 10 bases in between. Germline lookup yields CDR1 SGHRS and CDR2 YFSETQ. The full variable domain, in which reference TRBV5-1 and TRBJ1-1 provide the parts outside the CDR3, is KAGVTQTPRYLIKTRGQQVTLSCSPISGHRSVSWYQQTPGQGLQFLFEYFSETQRNKGNFPGRFSGRQFSNSRSEMNVSTLELGDSALYLCASSWGRRNTEAFFGQGTRLTVV.